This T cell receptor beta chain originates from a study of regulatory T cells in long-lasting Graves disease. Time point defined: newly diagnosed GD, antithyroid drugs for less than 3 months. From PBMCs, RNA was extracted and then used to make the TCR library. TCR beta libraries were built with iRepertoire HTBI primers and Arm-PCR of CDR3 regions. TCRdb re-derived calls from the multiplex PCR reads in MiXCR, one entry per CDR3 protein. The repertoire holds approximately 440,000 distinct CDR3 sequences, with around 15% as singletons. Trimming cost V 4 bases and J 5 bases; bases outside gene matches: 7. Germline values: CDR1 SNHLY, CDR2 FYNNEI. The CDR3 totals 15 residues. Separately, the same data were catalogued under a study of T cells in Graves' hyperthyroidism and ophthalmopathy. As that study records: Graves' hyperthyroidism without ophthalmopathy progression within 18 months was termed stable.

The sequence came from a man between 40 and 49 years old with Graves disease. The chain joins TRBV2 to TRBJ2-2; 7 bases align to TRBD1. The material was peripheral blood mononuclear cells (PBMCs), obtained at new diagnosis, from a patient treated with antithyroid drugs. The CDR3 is CASSVTGQKTGELFF. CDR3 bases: TGTGCCAGCAGTGTAACGGGACAGAAAACCGGGGAGCTGTTTTTT. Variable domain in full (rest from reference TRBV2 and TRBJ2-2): EPEVTQTPSHQVTQMGQEVILRCVPISNHLYFYWYRQILGQKVEFLVSFYNNEISEKSEIFDDQFSVERPDGSNFTLKIRSTKLEDSAMYFCASSVTGQKTGELFFGEGSRLTVL.